Below, 29 T cell receptor beta chains from the same sample are listed, as sequenced in a study of blood T cell repertoires in COVID-19. The data were produced by immunoSEQ multiplex PCR, yet TCRdb's version contains in-frame clones alone and is incomplete. This sample has about 76,000 clones, with 70% to 75% found just once. Sequenced input: peripheral blood. These receptors were obtained from a man aged 65 to 85 with acute or convalescent COVID-19.

V is TRBV5-1 and J is TRBJ2-6, with 9 bases matching TRBD1. The germline CDR1 and CDR2 sequences are SGHRS and YFSETQ. J gave up 0 bases and V 0 bases, and 4 bases lay outside the gene matches. This CDR3 contains 18 residues. Here the CDR3 DNA reads TGCGCCAGCAGCTTGGGTGGGACAGGGCGCTCTGGGGCCAACGTCCTGACTTTC. Its protein product is CASSLGGTGRSGANVLTF.

The chain links TRBV19 to TRBJ2-6; D perhaps matches TRBD2 (6 bases). The CDR3 contains 15 residues. The germline V gene has CDR1 LNHDA and CDR2 SQIVND (reference sequence). V was shortened by 3 bases and J by 5 bases, with 11 bases between the two germline ends. The DNA of the CDR3 is TGTGCCAGTAGTATTGGAGGGTTCAGGGCCAACGTCCTGACTTTC. It is translated as CASSIGGFRANVLTF. The full variable domain, rest sourced from reference TRBV19 and TRBJ2-6, is DGGITQSPKYLFRKEGQNVTLSCEQNLNHDAMYWYRQDPGQGLRLIYYSQIVNDFQKGDIAEGYSVSREKKESFPLTVTSAQKNPTAFYLCASSIGGFRANVLTFGAGSRLTVL.

This sequence joins TRBV7-9 and TRBJ2-3, with D uncertain. The germline V and J ends were trimmed by 3 bases and 2 bases, with 15 bases remaining between them. The V gene's germline CDR1 is SEHNR and CDR2 FQNEAQ (reference sequence). CDR3 length equals 16 residues. Here the CDR3 DNA reads TGTGCCAGCAGCTTTACTTTTTCCACAGACACAGATACGCAGTATTTT. Protein product: CASSFTFSTDTDTQYF.

This clone was observed a handful of times. V and J are TRBV29-1 and TRBJ2-2; D possibly corresponds to TRBD2 (6 bases). The germline V and J ends were trimmed by 7 bases and 2 bases, with 14 bases remaining between them. Germline lookup yields CDR1 SQVTM and CDR2 ANQGSEA. The CDR3 totals 14 residues. CDR3 protein: CSAERRANTGELFF. The CDR3 DNA reads TGCAGCGCCGAGCGGAGGGCAAACACCGGGGAGCTGTTTTTT.

V is TRBV20-1 and J is TRBJ1-1; D not certain. Per germline, CDR1 DFQATT and CDR2 SNEGSKA (reference sequence). The CDR3 loop spans 11 amino acids. The CDR3: CRGEAGTEAFF. CDR3 DNA sequence: TGCCGCGGAGAGGCCGGCACTGAAGCTTTCTTT.

The V call is TRBV10-3, the J call TRBJ1-1; maybe TRBD1 (6 bases). The CDR3 totals 14 residues. V shed 3 bases and J shed 3 bases, with 11 bases lying between them. Germline loops: CDR1 ENHRY, CDR2 SYGVKD. For the CDR3, the DNA is TGTGCCATCAGTGAACAGGGACGGGACACTGAAGCTTTCTTT. It encodes CAISEQGRDTEAFF.

V and J are TRBV5-1 and TRBJ2-1, with a tentative D call TRBD2 (6 bases). V gave up 4 bases and J gave up 3 bases, with 11 bases separating them. CDR3 length equals 14 residues. Germline V CDR1 and CDR2: SGHRS, YFSETQ. The CDR3 DNA is TGCGCCAGCAGCGCCACTAGCAACTACAATGAGCAGTTCTTC. Its translation: CASSATSNYNEQFF.

This sequence joins TRBV5-8 and TRBJ1-3; no reliable D call. The CDR3 length is 14 residues. The germline V and J ends were trimmed by 5 bases and 0 bases, with 9 bases remaining between them. The germline gives CDR1 SGHTS, CDR2 YDEGEE. CDR3 nucleotide sequence: TGTGCCAGCAGTTTACAAAGCTCTGGAAACACCATATATTTT. As protein: CASSLQSSGNTIYF.

The J gene is TRBJ2-2, the V gene TRBV9; possible D gene TRBD2, 5 bases. Germline V CDR1 and CDR2: SGDLS, YYNGEE. CDR3 length: 16 amino acids. V was cut by 0 bases and J by 7 bases, with 16 bases left in between. The CDR3 protein is CASSVGRGSYHGELFF. The DNA for the CDR3 is TGTGCCAGCAGCGTAGGTCGCGGGTCCTACCACGGGGAGCTGTTTTTT.

The chain joins TRBV13 to TRBJ2-1; 8 bases map to TRBD2. Trimming at V came to 6 bases and at J to 4 bases, leaving 8 bases not matched to a gene. CDR3 length: 15 residues. CDR1 and CDR2 from the germline V gene are PRHDT and FYEKMQ (reference sequence). The CDR3 DNA sequence: TGTGCCAGCAGTCGACGACTAGCGATTTACAATGAGCAGTTCTTC. It yields the protein CASSRRLAIYNEQFF.

This clone was counted only a few times. The V gene is TRBV19, the J gene TRBJ2-2; TRBD2 matches at 7 bases. This CDR3 is 14 amino acids long. Germline V gives CDR1 LNHDA, CDR2 SQIVND (reference sequence). V was pared by 5 bases and J by 1 base, with 1 base of the junction left unmatched. The CDR3 bases are TGTGCCAGTAGTTGGGGGGGGAACACCGGGGAGCTGTTTTTT. Translating it yields CASSWGGNTGELFF.

This chain joins TRBV5-1 and TRBJ2-5, with TRBD2 matching over 13 bases. Per germline, CDR1 SGHRS and CDR2 YFSETQ. Trimming removed 4 bases from V and 3 bases from J; junction bases left unmatched: 9. This CDR3 has 17 amino acids. The CDR3: CASSQLAGGPGKETQYF. As DNA, the CDR3 is TGCGCCAGCAGCCAACTAGCGGGAGGGCCGGGTAAAGAGACCCAGTACTTC.

The CDR3 here is CASSEGSGLSIEQYF. The CDR3 bases are TGCGCCAGCAGCGAGGGTAGCGGGCTATCGATCGAGCAGTACTTC. This chain joins TRBV5-1 and TRBJ2-7, with TRBD2 matching over 7 bases. The germline CDR1 and CDR2 sequences are SGHRS and YFSETQ. The length of the CDR3 is 15 residues. V shed 4 bases, J shed 6 bases, and the junction held 13 bases outside the gene matches. Drawing the rest from reference TRBV5-1 and TRBJ2-7, the complete variable domain is KAGVTQTPRYLIKTRGQQVTLSCSPISGHRSVSWYQQTPGQGLQFLFEYFSETQRNKGNFPGRFSGRQFSNSRSEMNVSTLELGDSALYLCASSEGSGLSIEQYFGPGTRLTVT.

The chain is built from TRBV18 and TRBJ1-1, with D uncertain. The CDR3 is made up of 15 amino acids. Germline V CDR1 and CDR2: KGHSH, LQKENI. V lost 3 bases and J 6 bases, leaving 17 bases between the germline ends. In nucleotides, the CDR3 is TGTGCCAGCTCACCCCCCGGAGGCAGGAGCGCTGAAGCTTTCTTT. Its protein is CASSPPGGRSAEAFF.

The CDR3 reads CASSHLNIPIHRGRTYEQYF. The DNA of the CDR3 is TGCGCCAGCAGTCACCTAAATATCCCCATCCACAGGGGGCGCACGTACGAGCAGTACTTC. The chain joins TRBV23-1 to TRBJ2-7; 9 positions match TRBD1. TRBV23-1 is treated as an ORF (open reading frame) with a function not yet certain. Trimming at V came to 3 bases and at J to 4 bases, leaving 22 bases not matched to a gene. This CDR3 is 20 amino acids long.

The V and J genes are TRBV14 and TRBJ2-2; 10 nucleotides line up with TRBD1. The CDR3 is 17 residues long. V lost 0 bases to trimming and J lost 7 bases; unmatched junction nucleotides: 8. From germline, CDR1 is SGHDN and CDR2 FVKESK. The CDR3 coding sequence is TGTGCCAGCAGCCAAGAATGGGACAGGGGAACGGGCGGGGAGCTGTTTTTT. It translates to CASSQEWDRGTGGELFF.

This sequence joins TRBV2 and TRBJ1-4; the D gene is possibly TRBD1 (6 bases). Per germline, CDR1 SNHLY and CDR2 FYNNEI. This CDR3 comprises 15 residues. Trimming left V 7 bases short and J 7 bases short, with 19 bases between. The CDR3 is CASTFEQGEGEKLFF. The CDR3 nucleotides read TGTGCCAGCACCTTCGAACAGGGTGAAGGTGAAAAACTGTTTTTT.

V and J are TRBV24-1 and TRBJ2-2, with a weak D call TRBD1 (6 bases). Germline-derived CDR1 and CDR2 are KGHDR and SFDVKD. Between the trimmed V and J ends, which lost 3 bases and 4 bases, there was a span of 14 bases. This CDR3 has 16 amino acids. The CDR3 DNA reads as TGTGCCACCAGTGATCCACAGGGAAGGGGCACCGGGGAGCTGTTTTTT. Protein sequence: CATSDPQGRGTGELFF.

The sample holds a few counts of this clone. The chain employs TRBV9 and TRBJ2-1, with D hard to call. This CDR3 contains 18 residues. Trimming took 2 bases from V and 5 from J, leaving 23 bases between them. Per germline, CDR1 SGDLS and CDR2 YYNGEE. CDR3 residues: CASSVVLPLVYYNNEQFF. In DNA, the CDR3 is TGTGCCAGCAGCGTCGTTCTCCCTCTAGTCTACTACAACAATGAGCAGTTCTTC.

V usage is TRBV18 and J usage is TRBJ2-2; D is possibly TRBD2 (6 bases). The germline V gene has CDR1 KGHSH and CDR2 LQKENI. This CDR3 region has 16 residues. Trimming cost V 5 bases and J 3 bases, with 16 bases left between them. The CDR3 region has the DNA TGTGCCAGCTCATATTTGGCACTAGCCGACACCGGGGAGCTGTTTTTT. Translating it yields CASSYLALADTGELFF.

The chain joins TRBV2 to TRBJ2-7; D call uncertain. The V and J ends lost 4 bases and 2 bases respectively, with 9 bases between them. This CDR3 is built from 13 residues. Germline V CDR1 and CDR2: SNHLY, FYNNEI. CDR3 coding DNA: TGTGCCAGCAGTGCGGGTTTTACCTACGAGCAGTACTTC. Translation: CASSAGFTYEQYF.

This clone was found once. The chain has TRBV7-8 and TRBJ2-5; tentative D call: TRBD2 (6 bases). This CDR3 comprises 17 residues. The germline V and J ends were trimmed by 3 bases and 3 bases, with 20 bases remaining between them. Germline values: CDR1 SGHVS, CDR2 FQNEAQ. The CDR3 region is CASSLVTGRLGEETQYF. CDR3 nucleotide sequence: TGTGCCAGCAGCTTGGTTACTGGGAGACTAGGGGAAGAGACCCAGTACTTC.

V is TRBV19 and J is TRBJ1-1; TRBD1 is a possible D gene (5 bases). The CDR3 has 13 amino acids. Trimming removed 6 bases at V and 0 bases at J, with 8 bases between. Germline assignment: CDR1 LNHDA and CDR2 SQIVND (reference sequence). CDR3 sequence (DNA): TGTGCCAGTAGACGACAGATGAACACTGAAGCTTTCTTT. It encodes CASRRQMNTEAFF. Full variable domain (rest looked up from reference TRBV19 and TRBJ1-1): DGGITQSPKYLFRKEGQNVTLSCEQNLNHDAMYWYRQDPGQGLRLIYYSQIVNDFQKGDIAEGYSVSREKKESFPLTVTSAQKNPTAFYLCASRRQMNTEAFFGQGTRLTVV.

V usage is TRBV10-2 and J usage is TRBJ1-1; 9 bases align to TRBD1. Trimming at V came to 8 bases and at J to 4 bases, leaving 5 bases not matched to a gene. CDR1 is WSHSY, CDR2 SAAADI, per germline. This CDR3 has 13 residues. CDR3 bases: TGCGCCAGCCGGGACAGGGAGGCCACTGAAGCTTTCTTT. Encoded protein: CASRDREATEAFF.

This clone was counted only a few times. The chain couples TRBV27 to TRBJ2-1, with 8 bases that match TRBD2. The ends lost 2 bases at V and 8 bases at J; junction bases unmatched: 11. The length of the CDR3 is 16 residues. The germline CDR1 and CDR2 sequences are MNHEY and SMNVEV (reference sequence). CDR3 residues: CASSLTPSGRGDEQFF. The DNA of the CDR3 is TGTGCCAGCAGTTTAACCCCAAGCGGGAGAGGGGATGAGCAGTTCTTC.

The chain recombines TRBV4-1 with TRBJ1-5; D unresolved. Trimming left V 4 bases short and J 4 bases short, with 14 bases between. The germline gives CDR1 MGHRA, CDR2 YSYEKL. There are 15 residues in the CDR3. CDR3 sequence (DNA): TGCGCCAGCAGCCCGCAGCAGGTCGGTAATCAGCCCCAGCATTTT. Translating it yields CASSPQQVGNQPQHF.

V and J are TRBV3-1 (or the pseudogene TRBV3-2) and TRBJ2-7; 7 nucleotides line up with TRBD1. Germline V CDR1 and CDR2: LGHDT, YNNKEL (reference sequence). The J segment lost 3 bases and the V segment lost 6 bases, leaving 14 bases of the junction unmatched. The CDR3 runs 16 residues. CDR3 sequence reads: CASSRNPSTGLYEQYF. DNA of the CDR3: TGTGCCAGCAGTCGGAATCCTTCGACAGGGCTCTACGAGCAGTACTTC.

A single count supports this clone. The chain carries TRBV18 and TRBJ2-1, with D tentatively TRBD2 (6 bases). Trimming took off 3 bases at V and 7 bases at J, with 16 bases between the two ends. The germline V gene has CDR1 KGHSH and CDR2 LQKENI. The CDR3 extends over 15 amino acids. The CDR3 here is CASSPGNLAGNEQFF. The CDR3 coding sequence is TGTGCCAGCTCACCGGGGAACCTGGCGGGGAATGAGCAGTTCTTC.

The chain recombines TRBV11-2 with TRBJ1-4; 9 bases agree with TRBD1. V lost 5 bases, J lost 4 bases, and 17 bases stayed unmatched. This CDR3 contains 19 residues. Germline V gene sequence: CDR1 SGHAT, CDR2 FQNNGV. The CDR3 coding sequence is TGTGCCAGCAGCCCGCCCCGGGACAGGGTCTTCCGGGGTAATGAAAAACTGTTTTTT. Residues: CASSPPRDRVFRGNEKLFF.